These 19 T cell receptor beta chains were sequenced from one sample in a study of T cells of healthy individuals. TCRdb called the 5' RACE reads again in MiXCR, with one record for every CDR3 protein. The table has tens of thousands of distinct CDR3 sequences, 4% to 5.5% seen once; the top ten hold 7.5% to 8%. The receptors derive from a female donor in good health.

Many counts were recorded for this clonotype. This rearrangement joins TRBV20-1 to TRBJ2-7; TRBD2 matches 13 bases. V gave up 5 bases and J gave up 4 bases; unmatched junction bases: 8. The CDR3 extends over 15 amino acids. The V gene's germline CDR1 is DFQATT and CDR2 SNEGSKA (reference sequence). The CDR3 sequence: CSASGLAGVKYEQYF. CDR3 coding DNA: TGCAGTGCTTCTGGACTAGCGGGAGTAAAGTACGAGCAGTACTTC.

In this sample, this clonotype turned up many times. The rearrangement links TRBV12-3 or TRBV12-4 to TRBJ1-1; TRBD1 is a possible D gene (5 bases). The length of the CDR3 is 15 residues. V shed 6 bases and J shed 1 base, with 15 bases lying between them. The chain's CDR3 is CASSPRGGTNTEAFF. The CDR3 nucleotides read TGTGCCAGCAGCCCACGCGGTGGGACGAACACTGAAGCTTTCTTT.

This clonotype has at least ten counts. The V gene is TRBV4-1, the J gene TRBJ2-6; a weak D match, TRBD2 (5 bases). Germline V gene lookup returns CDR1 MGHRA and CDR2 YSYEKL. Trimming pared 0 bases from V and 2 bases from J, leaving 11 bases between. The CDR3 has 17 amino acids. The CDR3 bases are TGCGCCAGCAGCCAAGAACCCCGGGAAGCTGGGGCCAACGTCCTGACTTTC. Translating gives CASSQEPREAGANVLTF.

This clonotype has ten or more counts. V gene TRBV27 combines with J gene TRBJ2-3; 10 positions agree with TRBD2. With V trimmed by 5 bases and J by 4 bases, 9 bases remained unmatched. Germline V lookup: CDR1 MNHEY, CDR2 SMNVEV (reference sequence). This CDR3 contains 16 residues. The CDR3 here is CASSQASGSNPDTQYF. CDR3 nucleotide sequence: TGTGCCAGCAGTCAAGCTAGCGGGAGTAACCCAGATACGCAGTATTTT.

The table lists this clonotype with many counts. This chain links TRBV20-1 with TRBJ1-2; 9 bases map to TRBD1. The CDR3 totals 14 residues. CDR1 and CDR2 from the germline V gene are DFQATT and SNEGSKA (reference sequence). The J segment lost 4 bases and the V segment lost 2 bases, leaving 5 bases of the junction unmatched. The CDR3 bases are TGCAGTGCTAGACGGACAGGGGCCCTCTATGGCTACACCTTC. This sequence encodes CSARRTGALYGYTF.

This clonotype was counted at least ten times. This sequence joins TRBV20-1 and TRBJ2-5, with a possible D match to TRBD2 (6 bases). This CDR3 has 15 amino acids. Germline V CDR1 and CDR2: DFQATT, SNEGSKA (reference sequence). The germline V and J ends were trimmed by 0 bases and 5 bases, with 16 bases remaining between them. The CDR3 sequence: CSARDGDAGRETQYF. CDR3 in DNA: TGCAGTGCTAGAGATGGGGATGCGGGAAGGGAGACCCAGTACTTC.

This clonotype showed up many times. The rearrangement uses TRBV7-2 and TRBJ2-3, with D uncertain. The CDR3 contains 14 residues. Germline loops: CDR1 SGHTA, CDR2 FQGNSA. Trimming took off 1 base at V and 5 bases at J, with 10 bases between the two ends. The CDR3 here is CASSLVRVRDTQYF. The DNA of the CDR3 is TGTGCCAGCAGCTTAGTCCGGGTACGAGATACGCAGTATTTT.

CDR3 in DNA: TGCAGTGCTGAGCTTTTGGACCGAGAGCTAAAAGATAATGAAAAACTGTTTTTT. It is translated as CSAELLDRELKDNEKLFF. The rearrangement joins TRBV20-1 to TRBJ1-4; D is ambiguous. Germline CDR1 reads DFQATT; CDR2 reads SNEGSKA (reference sequence). V was shortened by 5 bases and J by 4 bases, with 26 bases between the two germline ends. This CDR3 spans 18 amino acids.

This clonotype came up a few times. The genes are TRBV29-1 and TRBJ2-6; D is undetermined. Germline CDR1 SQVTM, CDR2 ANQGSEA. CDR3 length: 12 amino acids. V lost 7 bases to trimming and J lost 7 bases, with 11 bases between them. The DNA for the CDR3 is TGCAGCGCTTATATTAGAGCCAACGTCCTGACTTTC. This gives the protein CSAYIRANVLTF. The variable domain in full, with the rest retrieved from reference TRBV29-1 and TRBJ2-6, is SAVISQKPSRDICQRGTSLTIQCQVDSQVTMMFWYRQQPGQSLTLIATANQGSEATYESGFVIDKFPISRPNLTFSTLTVSNMSPEDSSIYLCSAYIRANVLTFGAGSRLTVL.

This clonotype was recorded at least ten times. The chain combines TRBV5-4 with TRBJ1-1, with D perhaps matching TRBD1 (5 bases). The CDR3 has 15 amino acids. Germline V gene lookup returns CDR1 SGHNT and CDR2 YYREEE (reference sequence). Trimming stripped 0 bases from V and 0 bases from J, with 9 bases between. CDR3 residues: CASSLVGGVNTEAFF. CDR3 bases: TGTGCCAGCAGCTTGGTTGGGGGTGTGAACACTGAAGCTTTCTTT.

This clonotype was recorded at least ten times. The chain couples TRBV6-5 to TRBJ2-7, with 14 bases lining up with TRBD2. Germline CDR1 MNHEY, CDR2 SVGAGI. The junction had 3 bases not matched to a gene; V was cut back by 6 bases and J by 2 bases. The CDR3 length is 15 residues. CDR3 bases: TGTGCCAGCAGACCGGGACTAGCGGGAGCCTACGAGCAGTACTTC. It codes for CASRPGLAGAYEQYF.

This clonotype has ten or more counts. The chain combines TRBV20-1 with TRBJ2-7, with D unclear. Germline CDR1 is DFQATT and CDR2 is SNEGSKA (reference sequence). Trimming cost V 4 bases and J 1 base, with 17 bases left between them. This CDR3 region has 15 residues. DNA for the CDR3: TGCAGTGCTATAGCCCCGGGCCAAGGGTCCTACGAGCAGTACTTC. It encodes CSAIAPGQGSYEQYF.

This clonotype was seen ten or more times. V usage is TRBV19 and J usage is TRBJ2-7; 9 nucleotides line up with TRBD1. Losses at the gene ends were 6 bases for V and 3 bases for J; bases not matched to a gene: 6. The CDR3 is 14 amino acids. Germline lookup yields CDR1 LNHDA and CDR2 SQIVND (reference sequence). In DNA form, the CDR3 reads TGTGCCAGTAGCAACCCGACAGGGGGCTACGAGCAGTACTTC. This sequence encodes CASSNPTGGYEQYF.

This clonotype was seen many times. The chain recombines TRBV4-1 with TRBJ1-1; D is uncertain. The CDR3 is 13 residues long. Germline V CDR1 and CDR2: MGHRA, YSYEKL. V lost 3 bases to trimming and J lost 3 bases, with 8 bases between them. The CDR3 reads CASSQRPHTEAFF. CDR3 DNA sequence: TGCGCCAGCAGCCAGAGACCCCACACTGAAGCTTTCTTT.

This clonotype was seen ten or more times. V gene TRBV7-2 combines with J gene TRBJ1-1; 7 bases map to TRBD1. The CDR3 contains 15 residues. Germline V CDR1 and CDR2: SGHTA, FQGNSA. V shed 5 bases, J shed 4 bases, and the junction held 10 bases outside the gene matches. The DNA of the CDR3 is TGTGCCAGCAGCCCCAGAAGACAGGGTACCACTGAAGCTTTCTTT. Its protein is CASSPRRQGTTEAFF.

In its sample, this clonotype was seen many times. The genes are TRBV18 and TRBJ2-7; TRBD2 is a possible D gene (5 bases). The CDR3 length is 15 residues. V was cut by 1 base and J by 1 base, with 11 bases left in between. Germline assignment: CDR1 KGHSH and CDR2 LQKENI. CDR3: CASSPRSTGSYEQYF. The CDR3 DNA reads TGTGCCAGCTCACCACGGTCAACGGGGTCCTACGAGCAGTACTTC. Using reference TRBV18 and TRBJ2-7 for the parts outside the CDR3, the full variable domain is NAGVMQNPRHLVRRRGQEARLRCSPMKGHSHVYWYRQLPEEGLKFMVYLQKENIIDESGMPKERFSAEFPKEGPSILRIQQVVRGDSAAYFCASSPRSTGSYEQYFGPGTRLTVT.

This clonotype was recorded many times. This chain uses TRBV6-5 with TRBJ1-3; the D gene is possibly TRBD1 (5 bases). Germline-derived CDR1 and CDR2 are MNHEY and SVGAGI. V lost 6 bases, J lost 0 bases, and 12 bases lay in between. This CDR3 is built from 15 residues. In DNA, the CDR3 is TGTGCCAGCAGCCGGGACGGAGTCTCTGGAAACACCATATATTTT. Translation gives CASSRDGVSGNTIYF.

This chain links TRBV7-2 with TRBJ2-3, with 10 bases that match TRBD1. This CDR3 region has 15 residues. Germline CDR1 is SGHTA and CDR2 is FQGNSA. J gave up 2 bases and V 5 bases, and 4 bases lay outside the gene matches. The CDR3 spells CASSRDRGLTDTQYF. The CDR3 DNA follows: TGTGCCAGCAGCAGAGACAGGGGGCTCACAGATACGCAGTATTTT.

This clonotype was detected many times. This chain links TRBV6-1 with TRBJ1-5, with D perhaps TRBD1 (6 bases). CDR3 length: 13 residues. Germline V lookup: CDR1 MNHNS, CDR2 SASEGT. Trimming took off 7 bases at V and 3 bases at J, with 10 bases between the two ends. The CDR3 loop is CASKQGPNQPQHF. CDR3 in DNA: TGTGCCAGCAAACAGGGTCCCAATCAGCCCCAGCATTTT.